These 26 T cell receptor beta chains were sequenced from one sample in a study of blood T cell repertoires in COVID-19. Data came from immunoSEQ multiplex PCR; TCRdb stores just in-frame clones and leaves some out. The data contain about half a million clones, roughly nine tenths of them singletons. Material for sequencing was peripheral blood. These receptors all stem from a man younger than 35 with COVID-19, enrolled during active disease.

The CDR3 DNA sequence: TGTGCCAGCAGCCACGACAGGGTGTCAAACTATGGCTACACCTTC. This sequence encodes CASSHDRVSNYGYTF. The chain links TRBV3-1 (or the pseudogene TRBV3-2) to TRBJ1-2, with 7 bases identical to TRBD1. The CDR3 extends over 15 amino acids. With 3 bases clipped from V and 2 bases from J, the junction kept 6 bases outside the gene matches. Germline V gives CDR1 LGHDT, CDR2 YNNKEL (reference sequence).

The chain uses TRBV12-2 and TRBJ2-7; the table calls TRBD2, which could not be checked here. TRBV12-2 corresponds to a pseudogene. The CDR3 covers 14 residues. The chain's CDR3 is CASPRLAETYEQYF. The CDR3 DNA reads TGTGCAAGTCCCAGACTAGCGGAAACCTACGAGCAGTACTTC.

To note about this clone: This same CDR3 is encoded by further DNA sequences in the sample. This chain connects TRBV3-1 (or the pseudogene TRBV3-2) to TRBJ2-7, with TRBD2 matching over 10 bases. V shed 4 bases and J 4 bases; nucleotides not matched to a gene: 1. Germline assignment: CDR1 LGHDT and CDR2 YNNKEL (reference sequence). The CDR3 sequence is 13 residues long. This chain's CDR3 is CASSRAGGYEQYF. CDR3 sequence (DNA): TGTGCCAGCAGCCGAGCGGGGGGGTACGAGCAGTACTTC.

This clone was counted between two and nine times. V is TRBV29-1 and J is TRBJ1-2; D remains unclear. The V gene's germline CDR1 is SQVTM and CDR2 ANQGSEA. The CDR3 sequence is 12 residues long. Trimming removed 5 bases at V and 1 base at J, with 8 bases between. The CDR3 DNA reads as TGCAGCGTTCTGGTCTATAACTATGGCTACACCTTC. The encoded protein is CSVLVYNYGYTF. Supplemented by reference TRBV29-1 and TRBJ1-2, the full variable domain reads SAVISQKPSRDICQRGTSLTIQCQVDSQVTMMFWYRQQPGQSLTLIATANQGSEATYESGFVIDKFPISRPNLTFSTLTVSNMSPEDSSIYLCSVLVYNYGYTFGSGTRLTVV.

J is TRBJ2-2 and V is TRBV2; 11 bases are a match to TRBD2. Germline CDR1 and CDR2: SNHLY and FYNNEI. CDR3 length: 16 residues. The V gene end was trimmed by 6 bases and the J gene end by 6 bases; junction bases not matched to a gene: 9. The CDR3 region has the DNA TGTGCCAGCAGGAGGACTAGCGGGTCCAGGGCCGGGGAGCTGTTTTTT. Its protein is CASRRTSGSRAGELFF.

The chain recombines TRBV15 with TRBJ2-7; 10 bases align to TRBD1. Germline-derived CDR1 and CDR2 are LNHNV and YYDKDF (reference sequence). After removal of 3 bases from V and 5 bases from J, the junction contained 4 bases not matched to a gene. There are 14 residues in the CDR3. CDR3: CATSSRDRGDEQYF. The CDR3 DNA is TGTGCCACCAGCAGCCGGGACAGGGGCGACGAGCAGTACTTC.

This chain links TRBV30 with TRBJ1-2, with TRBD1 matching over 7 bases. Germline loops: CDR1 GTSNPN, CDR2 SVGIG (reference sequence). The V and J ends lost 2 bases and 6 bases, in that order; junction bases with no gene match: 9. This CDR3 region has 14 residues. This CDR3 is CAWSPQGVTHGYTF. CDR3 DNA: TGTGCCTGGAGTCCTCAGGGGGTGACTCATGGCTACACCTTC.

This clone showed up many times. The J gene is TRBJ1-2, the V gene TRBV4-1; D gene unclear. There are 12 residues in the CDR3. V lost 4 bases to trimming and J lost 8 bases, with 11 bases between them. Germline CDR1 and CDR2: MGHRA and YSYEKL. This CDR3 is CASSPGVGGYTF. CDR3 DNA sequence: TGCGCCAGCAGCCCCGGGGTCGGGGGCTACACCTTC.

The chain links TRBV7-9 to TRBJ2-2; weak D call: TRBD2 (6 bases). The CDR3 consists of 18 residues. V dropped 4 bases and J dropped 2 bases, with 20 bases sitting between them. The germline V gene encodes CDR1 SEHNR and CDR2 FQNEAQ (reference sequence). CDR3 bases: TGTGCCAGCAGCTCGCACCAACTACCGGGACTTAACACCGGGGAGCTGTTTTTT. Translating it yields CASSSHQLPGLNTGELFF.

The chain uses TRBV19 and TRBJ2-7, with TRBD2 matching over 13 bases. V dropped 6 bases and J dropped 5; count of bases not matched to a gene: 7. Per the germline V gene, CDR1 is LNHDA and CDR2 is SQIVND (reference sequence). This CDR3 has 15 amino acids. The CDR3 loop reads CASSPGTSGTDEQYF. The CDR3 DNA reads as TGTGCCAGTAGCCCTGGGACTAGCGGGACCGACGAGCAGTACTTC.

The J gene is TRBJ2-3, the V gene TRBV6-4; the D is unclear. The germline V and J ends were trimmed by 0 bases and 5 bases, with 15 bases remaining between them. CDR3 length: 16 amino acids. Germline V gene data show CDR1 as MRHNA and CDR2 as SNTAGT. The CDR3 DNA reads as TGTGCCAGCAGTGACTCGGCGTCGCGGAGCCAAGATACGCAGTATTTT. This encodes CASSDSASRSQDTQYF.

The genes are TRBV4-1 and TRBJ2-1; TRBD2 might be the D (6 bases). CDR1 is MGHRA and CDR2 is YSYEKL in the germline V gene. This CDR3 has 16 amino acids. The V end lost 5 bases, the J end lost 8 bases, and 22 bases lay between the germline ends. DNA of the CDR3: TGCGCCAGCAGCTCCCGGGGAGGCCGGCTAATCGATGAGCAGTTCTTC. Amino acid sequence: CASSSRGGRLIDEQFF.

The J gene is TRBJ1-1, the V gene TRBV21-1; the table gives TRBD1 as D, unverified against the DNA. TRBV21-1 is given as a pseudogene. The CDR3 covers 16 residues. The CDR3 bases are TGTGCCAGCAGCAAACGGGTGATGGGGCCTATGACTGAAGCTTTCTTT. Amino acid sequence: CASSKRVMGPMTEAFF.

V gene TRBV10-3 combines with J gene TRBJ2-1; D possibly corresponds to TRBD1 (6 bases). Between the trimmed V and J ends, which lost 6 bases and 0 bases, there was a span of 24 bases. This CDR3 comprises 19 residues. CDR1 and CDR2 (germline): ENHRY, SYGVKD. CDR3 sequence reads: CAIRTGTEAQGSSYNEQFF. DNA of the CDR3: TGTGCCATCAGAACCGGGACGGAGGCTCAGGGGAGCTCCTACAATGAGCAGTTCTTC.

The V call is TRBV19, the J call TRBJ2-7; D unresolved. This CDR3 region has 13 residues. Germline lookup yields CDR1 LNHDA and CDR2 SQIVND (reference sequence). V was trimmed by 1 base and J by 3 bases, leaving 7 bases between them. The CDR3 is CASSIGSDYEQYF. The CDR3 nucleotides read TGTGCCAGTAGTATAGGGTCAGACTACGAGCAGTACTTC.

This clone appeared once. The chain recombines TRBV5-1 with TRBJ1-6; a possible D gene is TRBD1 (5 bases). Germline CDR1 SGHRS, CDR2 YFSETQ. This CDR3 comprises 16 residues. V gave up 0 bases and J gave up 9 bases, with 16 bases separating them. In DNA, the CDR3 is TGCGCCAGCAGCTTGGGCGGTACAGGCTTGGTTTCACCCCTCCACTTT. It specifies CASSLGGTGLVSPLHF.

This clone was observed once. The chain recombines TRBV9 with TRBJ2-7, with D unresolved. Trimming pared 3 bases from V and 3 bases from J, leaving 19 bases between. This CDR3 spans 16 amino acids. Looked up from germline, CDR1 is SGDLS and CDR2 is YYNGEE. CDR3 nucleotide sequence: TGTGCCAGCAGCGCGACGGGTCTAGGCCACCTCTACGAGCAGTACTTC. It encodes CASSATGLGHLYEQYF.

The V and J genes are TRBV6-5 and TRBJ2-2; the D gene is possibly TRBD2 (5 bases). V lost 8 bases and J 0 bases, leaving 7 bases between the germline ends. Per the germline V gene, CDR1 is MNHEY and CDR2 is SVGAGI. This CDR3 region has 13 residues. The CDR3 reads CASEGANTGELFF. CDR3 DNA sequence: TGTGCCAGCGAGGGAGCGAACACCGGGGAGCTGTTTTTT.

The V and J genes are TRBV5-1 and TRBJ1-1; TRBD1 aligns across 10 bases. Germline values: CDR1 SGHRS, CDR2 YFSETQ. Trimming took 1 base from V and 2 from J; bases not matched to a gene: 2. The CDR3 has 15 amino acids. The CDR3 sequence: CASSLRDRGNTEAFF. The DNA of the CDR3 is TGCGCCAGCAGCTTGCGGGACAGGGGAAACACTGAAGCTTTCTTT.

This clone was detected once. The CDR3 coding sequence is TGTGCCAGCAGTGACCGGACATTACCAGATACGCAGTATTTT. Translating it yields CASSDRTLPDTQYF. The J gene is TRBJ2-3, the V gene TRBV25-1, with D possibly TRBD1 on 5 matching bases. Trimming took 3 bases from V and 4 from J, leaving 11 bases between them. The CDR3 loop spans 14 amino acids. Germline V CDR1 and CDR2: MGHDK, SYGVNS.

Concerning this clone itself: This specimen includes other DNA sequences encoding the same CDR3. The J gene is TRBJ1-1, the V gene TRBV18; D unclear. The CDR3 sequence is 13 residues long. Germline CDR1 and CDR2: KGHSH and LQKENI. Trimming took off 3 bases at V and 1 base at J, with 6 bases between the two ends. This chain's CDR3 is CASSPSENTEAFF. The CDR3 DNA follows: TGTGCCAGCTCACCCTCAGAGAACACTGAAGCTTTCTTT.

V gene TRBV7-9 combines with J gene TRBJ2-1; TRBD1 might be the D (5 bases). The V end lost 3 bases, the J end lost 6 bases, and 15 bases lay between the germline ends. The germline CDR1 and CDR2 sequences are SEHNR and FQNEAQ (reference sequence). The CDR3 length is 15 residues. In DNA, the CDR3 is TGTGCCAGCAGCTTTTCAAAAACAGGTTCCAATGAGCAGTTCTTC. This encodes CASSFSKTGSNEQFF.

In its sample, this clone was seen once. In nucleotides, the CDR3 is TGTGCCAGCAGCGCGGGACAGGGGGCGAACACCGGGGAGCTGTTTTTT. Its translation: CASSAGQGANTGELFF. The rearrangement uses TRBV9 and TRBJ2-2, with 11 nucleotides matching TRBD1. The V and J ends lost 3 bases and 0 bases, in that order; junction bases with no gene match: 1. The CDR3 has 16 residues. Looked up from germline, CDR1 is SGDLS and CDR2 is YYNGEE.

This rearrangement joins TRBV5-1 to TRBJ1-2; weak D call: TRBD1 (5 bases). The germline V gene encodes CDR1 SGHRS and CDR2 YFSETQ. The CDR3 is 16 amino acids. V gave up 4 bases and J gave up 4 bases, with 20 bases separating them. CDR3 nucleotides: TGCGCCAGCAGCCCGAGATCAGGGCCAGGCGGCTATGGCTACACCTTC. Its translation is CASSPRSGPGGYGYTF. Full variable domain (rest looked up from reference TRBV5-1 and TRBJ1-2): KAGVTQTPRYLIKTRGQQVTLSCSPISGHRSVSWYQQTPGQGLQFLFEYFSETQRNKGNFPGRFSGRQFSNSRSEMNVSTLELGDSALYLCASSPRSGPGGYGYTFGSGTRLTVV.

The chain couples TRBV18 to TRBJ2-7; D perhaps matches TRBD1 (6 bases). Trimming took off 1 base at V and 2 bases at J, with 12 bases between the two ends. This CDR3 comprises 15 residues. CDR1 and CDR2 (germline): KGHSH, LQKENI. CDR3 residues: CASSPRQASAYEQYF. The CDR3 DNA follows: TGTGCCAGCTCACCACGACAGGCATCGGCCTACGAGCAGTACTTC.

The V call is TRBV11-2, the J call TRBJ2-7; D perhaps matches TRBD1 (6 bases). The CDR3 has 13 residues. V was clipped by 0 bases and J by 6 bases, with 9 bases between them. CDR1 and CDR2 from the germline V gene are SGHAT and FQNNGV. Here the CDR3 DNA reads TGTGCCAGCAGCTTAGACAGGGGTGGCGAGCAGTACTTC. This encodes CASSLDRGGEQYF.